This TCR beta chain was profiled in a study of CD8 T cells in ankylosing spondylitis listed by TCRdb under 2017. Describing the broader study: To find TCR variants linked to disease, the study profiled T cell receptor beta repertoires in ankylosing spondylitis patients and healthy donors. The full study cohort comprised about 24 ankylosing spondylitis patients and roughly 110 healthy donors. Peripheral blood was sampled, and synovial fluid was additionally collected from ankylosing spondylitis patients.

Synovial fluid samples were paired with blood samples taken from the same ankylosing spondylitis patients. Overall results and qualifications from the work: The disease-linked clones had a CD8+ phenotype and were found at relatively low frequencies in peripheral blood. Significant enrichment of the disease-linked clones was reported in matched synovial fluid samples from ankylosing spondylitis patients. A TCR beta motif of about 8 highly homologous amino acid variants appeared characteristic of blood from ankylosing spondylitis patients. Some of the motif variants had been reported before in the synovial fluid and blood of reactive arthritis patients, a finding that suggests common disease-initiation mechanisms.

Its CDR3 holds 21 amino acids, cysteine through phenylalanine. The kept DNA is CDR3 alone, 63 bases in frame from the first base. CDR1 and CDR2, per the germline V gene (reference sequence), are DFQATT and SNEGSKA. Relative to germline, V is missing 1 base and J is missing 0 bases, with 16 bases of the junction outside any gene match. The sequencing machine was an Illumina HiSeq 2500. Quantitative 5'-RACE with molecular barcodes was the method used to prepare the TCR beta libraries. The authors' pipeline ran thus. A new computational method, built on a probabilistic model of VDJ rearrangement, was used to identify disease-linked TCR variants. The raw public data were reprocessed by TCRdb itself: fastp quality trimming at Q25, MiXCR clonotype calling, in-frame beta chains only. Records with the same CDR3 protein are collapsed into one entry carrying the most frequent genes and DNA. These V and J calls derive from TCRdb rather than the authors' analysis. This sample holds around 100,000 distinct CDR3 sequences; about 25% were observed only once. Together, the top ten hold roughly an eighth of the sample.

This clonotype was counted many times. The antigen this receptor binds is unknown. Base qualities are not at hand, and no much larger clone is one base apart. What was sequenced was synovial fluid, either unsorted or a sorted T cell fraction (not recorded which). The TCR sequence derives from a male donor with ankylosing spondylitis. The rearrangement combines TRBV20-1 with TRBJ2-3, with 13 bases aligning to TRBD2. The CDR3 region: CSARVRGAGTSGKSSTDTQYF. The DNA sequence reads TGCAGTGCTAGAGTACGGGGCGCCGGGACTAGCGGGAAGTCTAGCACAGATACGCAGTATTTT.